A selection of T cell receptor beta chains follows, all from one sample in a study of T cell responses to AZD1222 COVID-19 vaccine. This table comes from immunoSEQ multiplex PCR, and its TCRdb copy is limited to in-frame clones, with some not included. This sample yields about 270,000 clones, of which about 94% are seen a single time; roughly 0.5% belongs to the top ten. The starting material was peripheral blood, obtained 28 days after the second AZD1222 dose. The source is an adult who received the AZD1222 COVID-19 vaccine. CDR3s include the opening cysteine and the closing phenylalanine or tryptophan. A D gene is named only where the DNA matches it firmly. Clone size is stated in some rows and not others, as once, few, many or a class when expanded.

12 TRBJ1-2 . TRBV9 TRBD1 TGTGCCAGCAGCGTTGACAGGGGTGGCTACACCTTC CASSVDRGGYTF
11 TRBJ1-2 . TRBV4-2 . TGTGCCAGCGGCCAGGGGCATGGCTACACCTTC CASGQGHGYTF
14 TRBJ1-5 . TRBV6-1 . TGTGCCAGCAGTGAACGGGGGAATCATCGGCCCCAGCATTTT CASSERGNHRPQHF
16 TRBJ2-4 . TRBV5-1 . TGCGCCAGCAGCGTACAGGGTCCGATAGCCAAAAACATTCAGTACTTC CASSVQGPIAKNIQYF
13 TRBJ1-4 . TRBV2 . TGTGCCAGCGGCGGGATAGAGAGCTACAGACTGTTTTTT CASGGIESYRLFF
15 TRBJ1-2 . TRBV5-1 . TGCGCCAGCAGTTACGACCCAGGGGTACTAGCTGGCTACACCTTC CASSYDPGVLAGYTF
14 TRBJ1-4 . TRBV6-6 . TGTGCCAGCAGTTACGGACGGCTTAAGGAAAAACTGTTTTTT CASSYGRLKEKLFF
13 TRBJ2-3 few TRBV6-2/TRBV6-3 . TGTGCCAGCAGTTTGGGGTTTTCAGATACGCAGTATTTT CASSLGFSDTQYF
13 TRBJ2-1 . TRBV19 . TGTGCCAGTAGTATCGGGTCCAGGAATGAGCAGTTCTTC CASSIGSRNEQFF
15 TRBJ2-7 few TRBV7-2 . TGTGCCAGCAGCCACCGGGACTTCACCCCCTACGAGCAGTACTTC CASSHRDFTPYEQYF
15 TRBJ1-6 . TRBV7-3 . TGTGCCAGCAGCTTAACGATAGGGGGTAATTCACCCCTCCACTTT CASSLTIGGNSPLHF
16 TRBJ1-1 . TRBV5-1 TRBD1 TGCGCCAGCAGCTCGGGACAGGGGTTAGGAAACACTGAAGCTTTCTTT CASSSGQGLGNTEAFF
13 TRBJ1-1 . TRBV5-1 . TGCGCCAGCAGCTTGGCGGGGGACACTGAAGCTTTCTTT CASSLAGDTEAFF
16 TRBJ2-2 . TRBV6-5 . TGTGCCAGCAGTTTCAGGGCCTGGTCGAACACCGGGGAGCTGTTTTTT CASSFRAWSNTGELFF
14 TRBJ2-7 . TRBV27 . TGTGCCAGCAGTTTAGGGCTTCCTCTCTACGAGCAGTACTTC CASSLGLPLYEQYF
14 TRBJ2-7 once TRBV15 . TGTGCCACCGCCCAGGCAGGCCTCTCCTACGAGCAGTACTTC CATAQAGLSYEQYF
12 TRBJ2-7 few TRBV24-1 . TGTGCCACCAGTGATGGGCCAGACGAGCAGTACTTC CATSDGPDEQYF